These T cell receptor beta chains were read from a single sample in a study of blood T cell repertoires in COVID-19. The table came from immunoSEQ multiplex PCR; TCRdb's copy has only in-frame clones and leaves some out. The data hold 140,000 to 150,000 clones, with around 89% observed a single time. The sequenced sample was peripheral blood. All receptors derive from a man between 60 and 70 years old with active or convalescent COVID-19. Both conserved end residues are part of each CDR3. The D gene is left open where the match is weak. Where a row states a size, it is once, few, many or the class of an expanded clone; other rows omit it.

V	size	J	D	DNA	CDR3
TRBV5-4	NA	TRBJ1-1	NA	TGTGCCAGCAGCTTGGAGATTGGTAGGGGGACTGAAGCTTTCTTT	CASSLEIGRGTEAFF
TRBV7-2	NA	TRBJ2-3	TRBD2	TGTGCCAGCAGCTTGACGGGAGGCGAGGTGACAGATACGCAGTATTTT	CASSLTGGEVTDTQYF
TRBV6-2/TRBV6-3	NA	TRBJ2-7	NA	TGTGCCAGCAGTTACTCAATCCAGGGCGAGCAGTACTTC	CASSYSIQGEQYF
TRBV18	NA	TRBJ2-1	NA	TGTGCCAGCTCACCTCCAGGGGGGTCAAACTACAATGAGCAGTTCTTC	CASSPPGGSNYNEQFF
TRBV5-6	NA	TRBJ1-2	NA	TGTGCCAGCAGCTTCACCGGGACTTCTAACTATGGCTACACCTTC	CASSFTGTSNYGYTF
TRBV24-1	NA	TRBJ2-1	NA	TGTGCCACCAGTGTGGTAAGCCATGAGCAGTTCTTC	CATSVVSHEQFF
TRBV10-3	NA	TRBJ2-7	TRBD1	TGTGCCATCAGTGATCGAGACAGGGTGATTTACGAGCAGTACTTC	CAISDRDRVIYEQYF
TRBV2	NA	TRBJ2-3	NA	TGTGCCAGCAGCGACACCTACACAGATACGCAGTATTTT	CASSDTYTDTQYF
TRBV28	NA	TRBJ2-7	TRBD2	TGTGCCAGCAGTCCTGGGACTAGCGGTTCCTACGAGCAGTACTTC	CASSPGTSGSYEQYF
TRBV28	NA	TRBJ1-3	TRBD1	TGTGCCAGCAGCCCATGGATGACAGGGGGCGGAAACACCATATATTTT	CASSPWMTGGGNTIYF
TRBV28	NA	TRBJ1-2	NA	TGTGCCAGCAGCAAGGGGGGGTATGGCTACACCTTC	CASSKGGYGYTF
TRBV10-3	NA	TRBJ2-3	NA	TGTGCCATCAGCTCTTTCACAGATACGCAGTATTTT	CAISSFTDTQYF
TRBV6-1	NA	TRBJ1-6	TRBD1	TGTGCCAGCAGTGAAGTACAGGGGGGGCGTTCACCCCTCCACTTT	CASSEVQGGRSPLHF
TRBV5-1	NA	TRBJ1-3	TRBD1	TGCGCCAGCAGCCCGGGACAGACTGGAAACACCATATATTTT	CASSPGQTGNTIYF
TRBV5-8	NA	TRBJ2-7	NA	TGTGCCAGCAGCCCGCGGGCCTCGGAAGGCCCCTACGAGCAGTACTTC	CASSPRASEGPYEQYF
TRBV3-1/TRBV3-2	NA	TRBJ2-1	TRBD2	TGTGCCAGCAGCCTAGCGGGGGGGAATGAGCAGTTCTTC	CASSLAGGNEQFF
TRBV7-2	NA	TRBJ2-7	TRBD2	TGTGCCAGCAGCCCAAGCGGGGGATTAGTTTACGAGCAGTACTTC	CASSPSGGLVYEQYF
TRBV19	NA	TRBJ1-4	TRBD1	TGTGCCAGTAGCAGCCTGACAGGGGGTAATGAAAAACTGTTTTTT	CASSSLTGGNEKLFF
TRBV2	few	TRBJ2-1	TRBD2	TGTGCCAGCAGTGAGCTAGCGGGGGGTGGCAATGAGCAGTTCTTC	CASSELAGGGNEQFF
TRBV12-3/TRBV12-4	once	TRBJ1-1	TRBD1	TGTGCCAGCAGGGACAGGGGTGGAGAAGCTTTCTTT	CASRDRGGEAFF
TRBV19	few	TRBJ1-1	NA	TGTGCCAGTTTTAGGGGTAGAGACACTGAAGCTTTCTTT	CASFRGRDTEAFF
TRBV3-1/TRBV3-2	NA	TRBJ1-5	NA	TGTGCCAGCAGCCAAGAGGGAGGAATAGGCAATCAGCCCCAGCATTTT	CASSQEGGIGNQPQHF
TRBV7-2	NA	TRBJ2-7	NA	TGTGCCAGCAGCTTAGCAGGCTCGAGGAGCTACGAGCAGTACTTC	CASSLAGSRSYEQYF
TRBV28	NA	TRBJ1-5	NA	TGTGCCAGCACTCTTGAGGGCTTTACTAGCAATCAGCCCCAGCATTTT	CASTLEGFTSNQPQHF
TRBV2	many	TRBJ2-1	TRBD1	TGTGCCAGCACCGGGACAGGGGGCCGGAATGAGCAGTTCTTC	CASTGTGGRNEQFF
TRBV7-2	NA	TRBJ2-5	TRBD2	TGTGCCAGCAGCTTAGGGCCCAGGCGGGGGGGCCAAGAGACCCAGTACTTC	CASSLGPRRGGQETQYF
TRBV3-1/TRBV3-2	NA	TRBJ1-2	TRBD1	TGTGCCAGCTCCGGGACAGGGTTGAATCTGGGCCATGGCTACACCTTC	CASSGTGLNLGHGYTF
TRBV18	NA	TRBJ2-7	NA	TGTGCCAGCTCACCAAACGTGGGGGCCCCTTCCTACGAGCAGTACTTC	CASSPNVGAPSYEQYF
TRBV7-3	NA	TRBJ2-3	TRBD2	TGTGCCAGCAGCCCAACTAGCGGGAGGGCCGGTGGAGATACGCAGTATTTT	CASSPTSGRAGGDTQYF
TRBV2	NA	TRBJ2-3	NA	TGTGCCAGCAGTGAGGGGGGAAATACGCAGTATTTT	CASSEGGNTQYF
TRBV18	once	TRBJ2-7	NA	TGTGCCAGCTCACCGACTCCTTCGGCCGAGCAGTACTTC	CASSPTPSAEQYF
TRBV28	NA	TRBJ1-5	NA	TGTGCCAGCAGTTTGGGGCAGGGTATAGGTCAGCCCCAGCATTTT	CASSLGQGIGQPQHF
TRBV9	NA	TRBJ1-1	TRBD1	TGTGCCAGCAGCGTGCAGGGGGTGAACACTGAAGCTTTCTTT	CASSVQGVNTEAFF
TRBV14	NA	TRBJ2-5	NA	TGTGCCAGCAGCCCCCTGCGGGGTTTGGAGACCCAGTACTTC	CASSPLRGLETQYF
TRBV5-8	NA	TRBJ2-1	NA	TGTGCCAGCAGCTTGGCTAGCGCTCTACTTTCCAATGAGCAGTTCTTC	CASSLASALLSNEQFF
TRBV11-2	once	TRBJ2-7	TRBD1	TGTGCCAGCAGCTCCTTGGGACAGCGCACCTACGAGCAGTACTTC	CASSSLGQRTYEQYF
TRBV5-1	once	TRBJ1-2	NA	TGCGCCAGCAGCTTGGGCAGGGGAGACTATGGCTACACCTTC	CASSLGRGDYGYTF
TRBV24-1	once	TRBJ1-5	NA	TGTGCCACCAGTGACGCGCGGGGGGCGAGCAATCAGCCCCAGCATTTT	CATSDARGASNQPQHF
TRBV6-1	NA	TRBJ2-2	TRBD2	TGTGCCAGCAGTGAGATAGGGACTAGCGACACCGGGGAGCTGTTTTTT	CASSEIGTSDTGELFF
TRBV19	NA	TRBJ1-3	NA	TGTGCCAGTAAGCAGACATCCTCTGGAAACACCATATATTTT	CASKQTSSGNTIYF
TRBV6-7	NA	TRBJ2-1	NA	TGTGCCAGCAGTTGTAGCTCCTACAATGAGCAGTTCTTC	CASSCSSYNEQFF
TRBV5-6	NA	TRBJ2-3	TRBD2	TGTGCCAGCAGCTTCAGACCACTGGGACTAGCAGTCACAGATACGCAGTATTTT	CASSFRPLGLAVTDTQYF
TRBV7-2	NA	TRBJ1-3	TRBD1	TGTGCCAGCAGTCCGACAGGGGCTGGAAACACCATATATTTT	CASSPTGAGNTIYF
TRBV28	NA	TRBJ2-2	TRBD1	TGTGCCAGCAATCCGACAGGGGACGCCGGGGAGCTGTTTTTT	CASNPTGDAGELFF
TRBV10-3	NA	TRBJ1-1	TRBD1	TGTGCCATCAGTGAGCAGGACAGGACTGAAGCTTTCTTT	CAISEQDRTEAFF
TRBV5-1	NA	TRBJ2-7	TRBD2	TGCGCCAGCAGCTTAAGAACTAGCGGGAGAGGGGTCGAGCAGTACTTC	CASSLRTSGRGVEQYF
TRBV7-2	once	TRBJ1-1	NA	TGTGCCAGCAGCGGCGGGAGCTTCTATAACACTGAAGCTTTCTTT	CASSGGSFYNTEAFF
TRBV29-1	once	TRBJ1-3	TRBD1	TGCAGCGTTTCGGGACAGGGGGCTGGAAACACCATATATTTT	CSVSGQGAGNTIYF
TRBV28	NA	TRBJ2-3	NA	TGTGCCAGCAGTTTTTCCGAAGCGGCCACAGATACGCAGTATTTT	CASSFSEAATDTQYF